The present T cell receptor (beta chain) was sequenced within a study of PD-1 blockade in classical Hodgkin lymphoma. Study-level results: By C4D1, diversity of CD4+ TCRs had risen significantly, whereas that of CD8+ TCRs had not.

Each patient experienced a relapse that followed autologous stem cell transplantation, and brentuximab vedotin exposure varied. TCRdb keeps only in-frame clones here, not all; method: immunoSEQ multiplex PCR. In the table there are around 40,000 clones, approximately 64% of which are singletons. This CDR3 comprises 15 residues. J gave up 6 bases and V 0 bases, and 3 bases lay outside the gene matches. Per the germline V gene, CDR1 is SGHNT and CDR2 is YYREEE (reference sequence). With respect to this clone: Its specificity is unknown.

Sequenced here: peripheral blood mononuclear cells (PBMCs), sampled at baseline. The rearrangement uses TRBV5-4 and TRBJ2-7; 13 bases agree with TRBD2. This TCR was recovered from a human donor with classical Hodgkin lymphoma. CDR3 sequence reads: CASSLELAGGIEQYF. The CDR3, as DNA: TGTGCCAGCAGCTTGGAACTAGCGGGAGGGATCGAGCAGTACTTC.